This entry lists 15 T cell receptor beta chains sequenced from one sample in a study of shared clonotypes between healthy human individuals. TCRdb's table, derived via immunoSEQ multiplex PCR, lists solely in-frame clones and lacks some. The data contain roughly 1,500,000 clones, around 98.5% of them singletons. Sequencing used naive CD4+ T cells sorted from blood. The sample's subset: CD45RA+ positively selected. All receptors derive from a man aged 30 to 39 in good health.

The chain joins TRBV5-6 to TRBJ2-1, with TRBD2 identical over 10 bases. Trimming took 0 bases from V and 9 from J; bases not matched to a gene: 9. The length of the CDR3 is 16 residues. In germline, CDR1 is SGHDT, CDR2 YYEEEE. The chain's CDR3 is CASSLAASGSFGEQFF. CDR3 coding DNA: TGTGCCAGCAGCTTGGCGGCTAGCGGGAGTTTTGGTGAGCAGTTCTTC. Looking up the rest from reference TRBV5-6 and TRBJ2-1 gives the full variable domain: DAGVTQSPTHLIKTRGQQVTLRCSPKSGHDTVSWYQQALGQGPQFIFQYYEEEERQRGNFPDRFSGHQFPNYSSELNVNALLLGDSALYLCASSLAASGSFGEQFFGPGTRLTVL.

This chain joins TRBV14 and TRBJ1-3, with TRBD1 matching over 8 bases. CDR3 length: 16 amino acids. V shed 4 bases, J shed 2 bases, and the junction held 7 bases outside the gene matches. Per the germline V gene, CDR1 is SGHDN and CDR2 is FVKESK. CDR3: CASSRLLTGAGNTIYF. For the CDR3, the DNA is TGTGCCAGCAGCCGGCTATTGACAGGGGCTGGAAACACCATATATTTT.

CDR3 DNA sequence: TGTGCCATCAGTGCCGGGGGGAGATACGAGCAGTACTTC. Amino acids: CAISAGGRYEQYF. The chain is built from TRBV10-3 and TRBJ2-7, with 7 bases that match TRBD2. V lost 4 bases and J lost 4; bases outside the gene matches: 4. The germline gives CDR1 ENHRY, CDR2 SYGVKD. The CDR3 extends over 13 amino acids.

The chain carries TRBV6-6 and TRBJ1-5; possible D gene TRBD1, 5 bases. CDR1 MNHNY and CDR2 SVGAGI come from the germline V gene (reference sequence). This CDR3 contains 14 residues. Between the trimmed V and J ends, which lost 5 bases and 7 bases, there was a span of 15 bases. The CDR3 loop is CASSPRGLGQPQHF. The CDR3 bases are TGTGCCAGCAGTCCTCGGGGCCTGGGACAGCCCCAGCATTTT.

The V call is TRBV5-1, the J call TRBJ2-6, with D possibly matching TRBD1 (6 bases). CDR3 size: 18 residues. Germline assignment: CDR1 SGHRS and CDR2 YFSETQ. Trimming cost V 3 bases and J 0 bases, with 16 bases left between them. The CDR3 sequence: CASSSPGGSFSGANVLTF. The CDR3 DNA follows: TGCGCCAGCAGCTCCCCTGGGGGCAGCTTCTCTGGGGCCAACGTCCTGACTTTC.

The genes are TRBV7-8 and TRBJ2-1, with D possibly matching TRBD2 (6 bases). Germline CDR1 is SGHVS and CDR2 is FQNEAQ. This CDR3 is built from 16 residues. V lost 10 bases, J lost 7 bases, and 26 bases lay in between. CDR3 residues: CATSGRRSPTINEQFF. CDR3 in DNA: TGTGCCACATCAGGGAGGCGGAGCCCTACGATTAATGAGCAGTTCTTC.

V is TRBV11-2 and J is TRBJ1-4; 9 nucleotides line up with TRBD1. Germline V CDR1 and CDR2: SGHAT, FQNNGV. V lost 5 bases and J lost 6; bases outside the gene matches: 7. The CDR3 is made up of 15 amino acids. CDR3 sequence reads: CASSNLGTGYEKLFF. The CDR3 DNA is TGTGCCAGCAGCAACTTGGGGACAGGGTATGAAAAACTGTTTTTT.

The V call is TRBV6-1, the J call TRBJ1-5; tentative D call: TRBD1 (5 bases). V was trimmed by 8 bases and J by 2 bases, leaving 13 bases between them. The germline V gene encodes CDR1 MNHNS and CDR2 SASEGT. CDR3 length: 14 residues. The CDR3 DNA reads TGTGCCAGCGGACAAGATAGTCGCAATCAGCCCCAGCATTTT. It codes for CASGQDSRNQPQHF.

The chain uses TRBV7-7 and TRBJ2-1; D is perhaps TRBD2 (5 bases). CDR3 size: 15 residues. Trimming left V 5 bases short and J 7 bases short, with 18 bases between. Germline loops: CDR1 SSHAT, CDR2 FNYEAQ (reference sequence). The CDR3: CASSPGPGPGNEQFF. For the CDR3, the DNA is TGTGCCAGCAGCCCCGGGCCGGGCCCGGGGAATGAGCAGTTCTTC.

The chain links TRBV6-6 to TRBJ1-5, with TRBD1 matching over 7 bases. This CDR3 comprises 16 residues. Germline lookup yields CDR1 MNHNY and CDR2 SVGAGI (reference sequence). With V trimmed by 5 bases and J by 9 bases, 16 bases remained unmatched. CDR3: CASSHSPGQVGLPQHF. CDR3 in DNA: TGTGCCAGCAGTCATTCCCCTGGACAGGTCGGGCTGCCCCAGCATTTT.

This sequence joins TRBV10-2 and TRBJ2-5; no firm D call. Germline V gene sequence: CDR1 WSHSY, CDR2 SAAADI. The CDR3 loop spans 13 amino acids. V was clipped by 6 bases and J by 2 bases, with 10 bases between them. Here the CDR3 reads CASSHIRQETQYF. DNA of the CDR3: TGCGCCAGCAGCCACATACGACAAGAGACCCAGTACTTC.

The V gene is TRBV21-1, the J gene TRBJ1-1. TRBV21-1 is labeled a pseudogene. The CDR3 sequence is 14 residues long. The CDR3 coding sequence is TGTGCCAGCATGGAGGGGGGAATGAACACTGAAGCTTTCTTT. Protein product: CASMEGGMNTEAFF.

The V call is TRBV5-5, the J call TRBJ2-5; 11 nucleotides align to TRBD1. This CDR3 contains 14 residues. Germline CDR1 and CDR2: SGHKS and YYEKEE (reference sequence). V dropped 3 bases and J dropped 3; count of bases not matched to a gene: 1. CDR3 sequence: CASSWTGGEETQYF. DNA for the CDR3: TGTGCCAGCAGCTGGACAGGGGGCGAAGAGACCCAGTACTTC.

This chain connects TRBV10-3 to TRBJ1-5, with 7 bases aligning to TRBD1. Per the germline V gene, CDR1 is ENHRY and CDR2 is SYGVKD. V dropped 4 bases and J dropped 0; count of bases not matched to a gene: 6. This CDR3 has 16 residues. CDR3 sequence reads: CAISGQGVNSNQPQHF. The CDR3 DNA reads TGTGCCATCAGTGGGCAGGGGGTGAATAGCAATCAGCCCCAGCATTTT.

Here the CDR3 reads CASSNGGNYNEQFF. For the CDR3, the DNA is TGTGCCAGCTCCAATGGGGGGAATTACAATGAGCAGTTCTTC. The chain has TRBV5-4 and TRBJ2-1, with D possibly being TRBD2 (6 bases). The germline V gene encodes CDR1 SGHNT and CDR2 YYREEE (reference sequence). The CDR3 loop spans 14 amino acids. Deletions cut 7 bases from V and 4 bases from J, with 15 bases between. Combining the CDR3 with reference TRBV5-4 and TRBJ2-1 gives the whole variable domain ETGVTQSPTHLIKTRGQQVTLRCSSQSGHNTVSWYQQALGQGPQFIFQYYREEENGRGNFPPRFSGLQFPNYSSELNVNALELDDSALYLCASSNGGNYNEQFFGPGTRLTVL.